The 21 T cell receptor beta chains in this list originate from one sample, sequenced in a study of blood T cell repertoires in COVID-19. The assay was immunoSEQ multiplex PCR, and TCRdb's table has in-frame clones only and misses some. Of around 620,000 clones in the sample, 85% to 90% were seen once. The specimen sequenced was peripheral blood. Receptor source: a woman aged 18-29 years with acute or convalescent COVID-19.

The CDR3, as DNA: TGTGCCATCAGTGAGTCGTACGGGAACGAGCAGTACTTC. Its protein is CAISESYGNEQYF. The chain couples TRBV10-3 to TRBJ2-7, with D tentatively TRBD2 (5 bases). The V end lost 0 bases, the J end lost 5 bases, and 8 bases lay between the germline ends. The CDR3 length is 13 residues. CDR1 ENHRY and CDR2 SYGVKD come from the germline V gene.

The rearrangement uses TRBV9 and TRBJ1-4; TRBD1 agrees at 7 bases. Germline V gene data show CDR1 as SGDLS and CDR2 as YYNGEE. CDR3 length: 14 residues. V trimming: 4 bases; J trimming: 5 bases; junction bases outside the gene matches: 5. The CDR3 protein is CASSRDSTNEKLFF. CDR3 nucleotides: TGTGCCAGCAGCCGGGACAGCACGAATGAAAAACTGTTTTTT.

The J gene is TRBJ1-2, the V gene TRBV5-1; TRBD1 matches at 7 bases. The CDR3 is 15 amino acids. After removal of 3 bases from V and 2 bases from J, the junction contained 7 bases not matched to a gene. Germline CDR1 and CDR2: SGHRS and YFSETQ. The CDR3 DNA reads as TGCGCCAGCAGCTCGGGGGGGACAGTGAACTATGGCTACACCTTC. Residues: CASSSGGTVNYGYTF.

Regarding this clone: The sample contains more than one DNA sequence encoding this CDR3. The chain carries TRBV18 and TRBJ2-4; perhaps TRBD1 as D (6 bases). CDR1 and CDR2 from the germline V gene are KGHSH and LQKENI. V was pared by 2 bases and J by 8 bases, with 7 bases between. This CDR3 spans 12 amino acids. CDR3 in amino acids: CASSPEGDIQYF. The CDR3 bases are TGTGCCAGCTCACCAGAGGGGGACATTCAGTACTTC.

This chain connects TRBV10-2 to TRBJ2-6; TRBD1 agrees at 11 bases. The CDR3 has 16 residues. V lost 10 bases to trimming and J lost 3 bases; unmatched junction nucleotides: 8. The germline gives CDR1 WSHSY, CDR2 SAAADI. CDR3 amino acids: CATEDRGRLGANVLTF. DNA of the CDR3: TGCGCCACCGAGGACAGGGGGCGCCTTGGGGCCAACGTCCTGACTTTC.

This clone is a singleton in its sample. The V call is TRBV10-3, the J call TRBJ1-1; D is undetermined. V lost 5 bases and J 6 bases, leaving 19 bases between the germline ends. The CDR3 spans 15 residues. The V gene's germline CDR1 is ENHRY and CDR2 SYGVKD. The CDR3 DNA follows: TGTGCCATCAGTTATGGACGGGGAGTGGCGGCTGAAGCTTTCTTT. Its translation: CAISYGRGVAAEAFF.

This clone showed up just a few times. The gene calls are TRBV4-1 and TRBJ1-2, with D unresolved. The CDR3 sequence is 14 residues long. Germline V gene lookup returns CDR1 MGHRA and CDR2 YSYEKL. V lost 1 base, J lost 8 bases, and 14 bases lay in between. The CDR3 DNA reads as TGCGCCAGCAGCCAAGGGACTCCCAAGAGGGGCTACACCTTC. Amino acid sequence: CASSQGTPKRGYTF.

This clone has only one observation. This chain links TRBV24-1 with TRBJ2-3; TRBD1 might be the D (6 bases). This CDR3 spans 14 amino acids. The germline V gene encodes CDR1 KGHDR and CDR2 SFDVKD. The V gene lost 7 bases and the J gene lost 2 bases, with 12 bases spanning the gap. The CDR3 coding sequence is TGTGCCACCAGCTTCGGACAGCACACAGATACGCAGTATTTT. This gives the protein CATSFGQHTDTQYF.

This chain uses TRBV9 with TRBJ2-1; 8 nucleotides align to TRBD2. Germline values: CDR1 SGDLS, CDR2 YYNGEE. V trimming: 0 bases; J trimming: 8 bases; junction bases outside the gene matches: 7. This CDR3 has 15 residues. The CDR3 spells CASSVVGGALDEQFF. DNA of the CDR3: TGTGCCAGCAGCGTAGTCGGGGGGGCCTTGGATGAGCAGTTCTTC.

The chain uses TRBV7-9 and TRBJ1-2, with D hard to call. The CDR3 totals 12 residues. CDR1 and CDR2 from the germline V gene are SEHNR and FQNEAQ (reference sequence). V lost 2 bases to trimming and J lost 6 bases, with 7 bases between them. In DNA, the CDR3 is TGTGCCAGCAGCTTACCGGTAGATGGCTACACCTTC. This codes for CASSLPVDGYTF.

The chain combines TRBV4-1 with TRBJ1-3; a weak D match, TRBD1 (5 bases). The CDR3 spans 15 residues. V was shortened by 3 bases and J by 2 bases, with 11 bases between the two germline ends. Germline CDR1 MGHRA, CDR2 YSYEKL. CDR3 residues: CASSQTRVAGNTIYF. In nucleotides, the CDR3 is TGCGCCAGCAGCCAGACCAGGGTGGCTGGAAACACCATATATTTT.

The chain couples TRBV4-1 to TRBJ1-5; D unclear. Germline loops: CDR1 MGHRA, CDR2 YSYEKL. This CDR3 comprises 14 residues. V shed 3 bases and J shed 3 bases, with 9 bases lying between them. The CDR3 DNA sequence: TGCGCCAGCAGCCAGCAGGAATACAATCAGCCCCAGCATTTT. It translates to CASSQQEYNQPQHF.

The chain has TRBV5-6 and TRBJ2-1, with 8 bases lining up with TRBD2. In germline, CDR1 is SGHDT, CDR2 YYEEEE. J lost 9 bases, V lost 0 bases, and 8 bases had no gene match. The length of the CDR3 is 15 residues. In DNA, the CDR3 is TGTGCCAGCAGCTTGGAGGAACGGGGGGGCGGTGAGCAGTTCTTC. It encodes CASSLEERGGGEQFF.

The genes are TRBV4-3 and TRBJ1-2; 8 nucleotides match TRBD1. Trimming took 1 base from V and 8 from J; bases not matched to a gene: 6. This CDR3 comprises 14 residues. Germline V gene sequence: CDR1 LGHNA, CDR2 YSLEER. CDR3 DNA: TGCGCCAGCAGCCAAGCCTGGACAGGGAGCGGCTACACCTTC. Protein: CASSQAWTGSGYTF.

V usage is TRBV19 and J usage is TRBJ1-2; TRBD1 agrees at 8 bases. Trimming took 5 bases from V and 0 from J; bases not matched to a gene: 8. This CDR3 has 16 amino acids. CDR1 LNHDA and CDR2 SQIVND come from the germline V gene (reference sequence). The CDR3 is CASSHRQGISNYGYTF. The CDR3 DNA is TGTGCCAGTAGTCACAGACAGGGGATTTCTAACTATGGCTACACCTTC.

The chain is built from TRBV19 and TRBJ2-3; D not certain. CDR1 is LNHDA, CDR2 SQIVND, per germline (reference sequence). Between the trimmed V and J ends, which lost 5 bases and 2 bases, there was a span of 8 bases. The CDR3 is 13 amino acids. The CDR3 bases are TGTGCCAGTAGTCAAGAACTCACAGATACGCAGTATTTT. Translated, it gives CASSQELTDTQYF.

The chain recombines TRBV19 with TRBJ2-3; TRBD2 aligns across 8 bases. CDR3 length: 14 amino acids. Germline lookup yields CDR1 LNHDA and CDR2 SQIVND (reference sequence). The V gene end was trimmed by 4 bases and the J gene end by 2 bases; junction bases not matched to a gene: 2. In nucleotides, the CDR3 is TGTGCCAGTAGTAGCGGGGGGTCCACAGATACGCAGTATTTT. Amino acid sequence: CASSSGGSTDTQYF.

The chain joins TRBV11-1 to TRBJ2-2; 7 nucleotides match TRBD1. This CDR3 is 15 amino acids long. Germline CDR1 SGHAT, CDR2 FQDESV (reference sequence). The V and J ends lost 5 bases and 0 bases, in that order; junction bases with no gene match: 3. DNA of the CDR3: TGTGCCAGCAGCCCGGGACAGACGAACACCGGGGAGCTGTTTTTT. It is translated as CASSPGQTNTGELFF.

The rearrangement links TRBV2 to TRBJ1-5; 10 bases agree with TRBD1. Germline CDR1 is SNHLY and CDR2 is FYNNEI. CDR3 length equals 15 residues. After removal of 6 bases from V and 4 bases from J, the junction contained 6 bases not matched to a gene. CDR3 nucleotide sequence: TGTGCCAGCAGGACGGGACAGGGGCTTAATCAGCCCCAGCATTTT. It codes for CASRTGQGLNQPQHF.

The rearrangement joins TRBV7-2 to TRBJ1-1, with D perhaps matching TRBD1 (6 bases). The CDR3 is 17 residues long. Germline V CDR1 and CDR2: SGHTA, FQGNSA. Trimming shortened V by 1 base and J by 1 base, and 16 bases separated the two germline ends. The CDR3 region has the DNA TGTGCCAGCAGCTTAGTGAGCAGGGGCTCAGCGAACACTGAAGCTTTCTTT. It yields the protein CASSLVSRGSANTEAFF. Variable domain in full (rest from reference TRBV7-2 and TRBJ1-1): GAGVSQSPSNKVTEKGKDVELRCDPISGHTALYWYRQSLGQGLEFLIYFQGNSAPDKSGLPSDRFSAERTGGSVSTLTIQRTQQEDSAVYLCASSLVSRGSANTEAFFGQGTRLTVV.

V is TRBV20-1 and J is TRBJ1-2; no definite D call. This CDR3 has 10 amino acids. Germline V CDR1 and CDR2: DFQATT, SNEGSKA (reference sequence). Trimming shortened V by 4 bases and J by 8 bases, and 8 bases separated the two germline ends. The CDR3 sequence is CSANAVGYTF. CDR3 bases: TGCAGTGCTAACGCAGTGGGCTACACCTTC.